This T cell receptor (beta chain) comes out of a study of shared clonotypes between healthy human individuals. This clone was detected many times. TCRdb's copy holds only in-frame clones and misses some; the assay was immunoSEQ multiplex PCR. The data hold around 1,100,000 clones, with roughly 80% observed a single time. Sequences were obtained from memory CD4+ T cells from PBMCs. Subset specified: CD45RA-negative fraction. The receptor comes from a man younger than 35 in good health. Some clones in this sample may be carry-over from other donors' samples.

Here the CDR3 DNA reads TGTGCCAGCAGCTTGGTTGGGGCAGGAGAAGGGGAGCTGTTTTTT. This sequence encodes CASSLVGAGEGELFF. The chain links TRBV5-6 to TRBJ2-2, with D maybe TRBD1 (5 bases). V was trimmed by 0 bases and J by 8 bases, leaving 14 bases between them. The CDR3 sequence is 15 residues long. Germline V CDR1 and CDR2: SGHDT, YYEEEE.